This T cell receptor beta chain derives from a study of T cell responses to AZD1222 COVID-19 vaccine. Overall study results and limits: Regions 160-218 and 743-854 dominated among vaccine-associated CD4 TCRs spanning spike. When two AZD1222 doses had been given, Spike-specific TCR breadth and depth rose. Seropositive at baseline were only six AZD1222 recipients. Clonal diversity was possibly underestimated; the donors were predominantly white British and more often female.

Sequenced by immunoSEQ multiplex PCR; TCRdb stores in-frame clones only, minus some. The sample has approximately 94,000 clones; 87% are singletons. The sample holds a few counts of this clone. Its antigen remains unknown. V was clipped by 6 bases and J by 7 bases; unmatched bases: 1. The CDR3 runs 12 residues. Germline loops: CDR1 LGHDT, CDR2 YNNKEL (reference sequence). This receptor was identified in an adult in good health. The sequencing here drew on peripheral blood, taken on day 0 of MenACWY control vaccination. The gene calls are TRBV3-1 (or the pseudogene TRBV3-2) and TRBJ2-2; 8 bases are a match to TRBD1. CDR3 coding DNA: TGTGCCAGCAGGGGGACAGGCGGGGAGCTGTTTTTT. This gives the protein CASRGTGGELFF.